The subject of this entry is one TCR beta chain. What was amplified from RNA transcripts were TCR beta CDR3 regions. Primed by the HTBI set, a first-round RT-PCR was run on the TCR CDR3. TCRdb re-analysed the multiplex PCR reads in MiXCR, keeping a single row per CDR3 protein. The table lists nearly 750,000 distinct CDR3 sequences, roughly a third of them singletons, with 30% to 40% in the top ten. This sample is part of a study of T cells in Graves' hyperthyroidism and ophthalmopathy. Germline lookup yields CDR1 SNHLY and CDR2 FYNNEI. This CDR3 has 15 residues. V was pared by 11 bases and J by 9 bases, with 23 bases between.

The J gene is TRBJ1-6, the V gene TRBV2; D gene uncertain. Sequenced sample: blood. The TCR sequence derives from a middle-aged woman with Graves' hyperthyroidism. CDR3 DNA: TGTGCCGAAAGCAGTGTGGTCAGGACCGGTTCACCCCTCCACTTT. Translation: CAESSVVRTGSPLHF.